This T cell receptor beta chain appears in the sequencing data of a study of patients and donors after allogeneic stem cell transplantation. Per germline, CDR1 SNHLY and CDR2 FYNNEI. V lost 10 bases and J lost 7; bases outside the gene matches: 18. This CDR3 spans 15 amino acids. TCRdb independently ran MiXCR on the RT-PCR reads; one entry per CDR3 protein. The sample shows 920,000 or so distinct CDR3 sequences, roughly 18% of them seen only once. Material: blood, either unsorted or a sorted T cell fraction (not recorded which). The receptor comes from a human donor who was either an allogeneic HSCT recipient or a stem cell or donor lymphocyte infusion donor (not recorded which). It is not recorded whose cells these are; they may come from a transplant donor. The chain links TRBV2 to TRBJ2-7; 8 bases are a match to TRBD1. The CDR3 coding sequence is TGTGCCACTTCCCCAACAGTTCAGGGGGCGAGTGAGCAGTACTTC. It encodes CATSPTVQGASEQYF. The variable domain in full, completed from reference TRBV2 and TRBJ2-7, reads EPEVTQTPSHQVTQMGQEVILRCVPISNHLYFYWYRQILGQKVEFLVSFYNNEISEKSEIFDDQFSVERPDGSNFTLKIRSTKLEDSAMYFCATSPTVQGASEQYFGPGTRLTVT.